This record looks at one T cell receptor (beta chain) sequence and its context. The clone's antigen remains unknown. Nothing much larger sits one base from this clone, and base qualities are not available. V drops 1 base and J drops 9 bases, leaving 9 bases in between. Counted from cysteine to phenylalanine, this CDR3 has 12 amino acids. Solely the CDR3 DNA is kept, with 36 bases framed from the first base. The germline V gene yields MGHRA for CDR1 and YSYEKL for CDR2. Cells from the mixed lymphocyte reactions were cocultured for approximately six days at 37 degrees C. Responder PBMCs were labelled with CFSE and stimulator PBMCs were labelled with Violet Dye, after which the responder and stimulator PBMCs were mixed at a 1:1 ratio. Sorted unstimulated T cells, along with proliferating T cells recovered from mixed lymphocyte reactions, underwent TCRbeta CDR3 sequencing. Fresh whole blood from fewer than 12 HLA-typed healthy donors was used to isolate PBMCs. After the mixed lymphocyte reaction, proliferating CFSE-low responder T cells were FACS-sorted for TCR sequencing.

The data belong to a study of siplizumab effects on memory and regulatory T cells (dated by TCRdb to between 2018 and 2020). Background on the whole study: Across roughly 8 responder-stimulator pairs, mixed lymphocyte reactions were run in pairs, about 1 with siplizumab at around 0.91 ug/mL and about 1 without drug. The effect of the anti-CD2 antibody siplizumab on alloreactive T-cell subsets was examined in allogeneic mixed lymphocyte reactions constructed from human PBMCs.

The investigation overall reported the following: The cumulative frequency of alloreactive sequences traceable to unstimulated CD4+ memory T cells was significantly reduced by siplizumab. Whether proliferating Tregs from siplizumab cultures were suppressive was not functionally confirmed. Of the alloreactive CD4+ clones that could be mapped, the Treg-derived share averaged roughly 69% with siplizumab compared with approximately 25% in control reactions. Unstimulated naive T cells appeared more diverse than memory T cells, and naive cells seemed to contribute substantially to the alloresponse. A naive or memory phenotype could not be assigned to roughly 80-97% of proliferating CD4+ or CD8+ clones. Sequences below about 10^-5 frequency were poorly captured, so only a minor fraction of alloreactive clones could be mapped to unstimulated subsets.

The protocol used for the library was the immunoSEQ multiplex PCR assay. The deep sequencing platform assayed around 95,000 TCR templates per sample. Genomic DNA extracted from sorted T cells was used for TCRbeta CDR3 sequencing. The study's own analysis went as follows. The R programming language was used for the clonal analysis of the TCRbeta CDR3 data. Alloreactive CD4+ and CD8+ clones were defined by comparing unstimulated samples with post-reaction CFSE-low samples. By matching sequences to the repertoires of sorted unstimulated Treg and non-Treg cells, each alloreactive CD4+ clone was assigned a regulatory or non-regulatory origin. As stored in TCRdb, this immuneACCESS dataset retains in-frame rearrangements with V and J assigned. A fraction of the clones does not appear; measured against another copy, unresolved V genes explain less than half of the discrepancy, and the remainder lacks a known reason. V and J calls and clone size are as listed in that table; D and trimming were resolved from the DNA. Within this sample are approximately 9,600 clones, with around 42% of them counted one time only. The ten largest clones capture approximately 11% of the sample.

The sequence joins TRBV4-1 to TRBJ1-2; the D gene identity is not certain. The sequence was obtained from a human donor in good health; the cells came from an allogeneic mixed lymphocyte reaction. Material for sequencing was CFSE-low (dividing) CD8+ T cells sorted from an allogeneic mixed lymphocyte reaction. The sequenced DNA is TGCGCCAGCAGCCAAGTGGGAGAGCGCTACACCTTC. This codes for CASSQVGERYTF.